This T cell receptor (beta chain) is drawn from a study of cytomegalovirus exposure and HLA in healthy donors. Study-level information: An earlier analysis identified 110 million or so unique TCR beta sequences in some 180 million T cells. Study findings and constraints: Later analysis suggested most CMV-associated TCR beta chains were HLA-restricted.

All donors participated as healthy donors of bone marrow. In the PCR, 60 Vbeta and 13 Jbeta primers were used. TCRdb's table, derived via immunoSEQ multiplex PCR, lists solely in-frame clones and lacks some. The top ten hold 1.1% of the sample, which has under 95,000 clones, less than 85% seen once. Germline values: CDR1 GTSNPN, CDR2 SVGIG (reference sequence). Trimming pared 2 bases from V and 5 bases from J, leaving 10 bases between. The CDR3 has 13 residues. As to this clone: Its antigen is as yet unknown.

The chain uses TRBV30 and TRBJ1-5; D remains ambiguous. The source material was PBMCs. This clonotype originated in a male donor in good health and CMV-seronegative. CDR3 protein: CAWSQEVDQPQHF. CDR3 bases: TGTGCCTGGAGTCAGGAGGTAGATCAGCCCCAGCATTTT. Based on the CDR3 plus reference TRBV30 and TRBJ1-5, the full variable domain is SQTIHQWPATLVQPVGSPLSLECTVEGTSNPNLYWYRQAAGRGLQLLFYSVGIGQISSEVPQNLSASRPQDRQFILSSKKLLLSDSGFYLCAWSQEVDQPQHFGDGTRLSIL.